These T cell receptor beta chains were read from a single sample in a study of blood T cell repertoires in COVID-19. The table came from immunoSEQ multiplex PCR; TCRdb's copy has only in-frame clones and leaves some out. The sample holds fewer than 250,000 clones, roughly 86% seen once. The sample comprised peripheral blood. These receptor sequences come from a woman aged 70 to 79 with active or convalescent COVID-19. Both conserved end residues are part of each CDR3. A D gene is named only where the DNA matches it firmly. Only part of the rows carry a size: once, few, many, or a class if the clone is expanded.

v_call: TRBV7-3; j_call: TRBJ2-3; d_call: TRBD2; clone_size: .; cdr3_nt: TGTGCCAGCAGCTCAGGACTAGCGAGGACCGATACGCAGTATTTT; cdr3_aa: CASSSGLARTDTQYF
v_call: TRBV6-5; j_call: TRBJ1-1; d_call: .; clone_size: .; cdr3_nt: TGTGCCAGCAGTCTTTCATGGGCAGGGTCTGAAGCTTTCTTT; cdr3_aa: CASSLSWAGSEAFF
v_call: TRBV6-1; j_call: TRBJ1-1; d_call: TRBD1; clone_size: .; cdr3_nt: TGTGCCAGCAGTGAAGGTGGTAGGGGGCGCAGGAACACTGAAGCTTTCTTT; cdr3_aa: CASSEGGRGRRNTEAFF
v_call: TRBV12-3/TRBV12-4; j_call: TRBJ1-1; d_call: .; clone_size: few; cdr3_nt: TGTGCCAGCAGTTTACGGGGGGCAGCGGAAGCTTTCTTT; cdr3_aa: CASSLRGAAEAFF
v_call: TRBV6-2/TRBV6-3; j_call: TRBJ2-3; d_call: TRBD1; clone_size: once; cdr3_nt: TGTGCCAGCAGTTACGCCCGGGACAGGGGACGAGATACGCAGTATTTT; cdr3_aa: CASSYARDRGRDTQYF
v_call: TRBV29-1; j_call: TRBJ1-5; d_call: .; clone_size: few; cdr3_nt: TGCAGCGTTGAAGAAACAGGGTCAAATCAGCCCCAGCATTTT; cdr3_aa: CSVEETGSNQPQHF
v_call: TRBV7-9; j_call: TRBJ2-7; d_call: .; clone_size: .; cdr3_nt: TGTGCCAGCAGCTTAGATGTGGGGGGTACCTACGAGCAGTACTTC; cdr3_aa: CASSLDVGGTYEQYF
v_call: TRBV27; j_call: TRBJ2-2; d_call: .; clone_size: .; cdr3_nt: TGTGCCAGCAGGCCGGCGGGACTGAACACCGGGGAGCTGTTTTTT; cdr3_aa: CASRPAGLNTGELFF
v_call: TRBV5-1; j_call: TRBJ1-1; d_call: .; clone_size: .; cdr3_nt: TGCGCCAGCAGCCAACCACGGGGGGCGGGAATTGGTGAAGCTTTCTTT; cdr3_aa: CASSQPRGAGIGEAFF
v_call: TRBV5-4; j_call: TRBJ1-3; d_call: TRBD1; clone_size: .; cdr3_nt: TGTGCCAGCAGCTTACAGGGGGAAGGCACCATATATTTT; cdr3_aa: CASSLQGEGTIYF
v_call: TRBV12-3/TRBV12-4; j_call: TRBJ2-4; d_call: .; clone_size: .; cdr3_nt: TGTGCCAGCACGTCAGGGTATCTCAACATTCAGTACTTC; cdr3_aa: CASTSGYLNIQYF
v_call: TRBV15; j_call: TRBJ2-1; d_call: .; clone_size: .; cdr3_nt: TGTGCCACCAGCAGAGATATCGGGCAGGGGCCCTACAATGAGCAGTTCTTC; cdr3_aa: CATSRDIGQGPYNEQFF
v_call: TRBV2; j_call: TRBJ2-7; d_call: .; clone_size: few; cdr3_nt: TGTGCCAGCAGTGACGGCAGGGACGAGCAGTACTTC; cdr3_aa: CASSDGRDEQYF
v_call: TRBV10-3; j_call: TRBJ2-1; d_call: TRBD2; clone_size: .; cdr3_nt: TGTGCCATCAGTAGAGCGGGAGACTCCTACAATGAGCAGTTCTTC; cdr3_aa: CAISRAGDSYNEQFF
v_call: TRBV6-5; j_call: TRBJ1-5; d_call: .; clone_size: once; cdr3_nt: TGTGCCAGCAGATTGCCGGGAAGCAGCAATCAGCCCCAGCATTTT; cdr3_aa: CASRLPGSSNQPQHF
v_call: TRBV18; j_call: TRBJ2-3; d_call: TRBD1; clone_size: .; cdr3_nt: TGTGCCAGCTCACAACTCACAGGGGGCACAGATACGCAGTATTTT; cdr3_aa: CASSQLTGGTDTQYF
v_call: TRBV19; j_call: TRBJ1-5; d_call: .; clone_size: .; cdr3_nt: TGTGCCAGTAGTATAGACGTGGCAGTGACCTTAATGACTTATGGCAATCAGCCCCAGCATTTT; cdr3_aa: CASSIDVAVTLMTYGNQPQHF
v_call: TRBV10-3; j_call: TRBJ1-5; d_call: .; clone_size: .; cdr3_nt: TGTGCCATCAGCATTTCTGAGGATCAGCCCCAGCATTTT; cdr3_aa: CAISISEDQPQHF
v_call: TRBV4-1; j_call: TRBJ1-2; d_call: TRBD1; clone_size: .; cdr3_nt: TGCGCCAGCAGCCAAGTAGGGACAGAAAACTATGGCTACACCTTC; cdr3_aa: CASSQVGTENYGYTF
v_call: TRBV29-1; j_call: TRBJ1-6; d_call: .; clone_size: .; cdr3_nt: TGCAGCGTTCGGGTGACAGTCAATTCACCCCTCCACTTT; cdr3_aa: CSVRVTVNSPLHF
v_call: TRBV7-8; j_call: TRBJ2-7; d_call: TRBD2; clone_size: once; cdr3_nt: TGTGCCAGCAGCTTAGAGGGACTAGCGGGAGCCTACGAGCAGTACTTC; cdr3_aa: CASSLEGLAGAYEQYF
v_call: TRBV6-1; j_call: TRBJ2-3; d_call: TRBD2; clone_size: .; cdr3_nt: TGTGCCAGCAGTGAAGGACTAGCGGGTGTAGATACGCAGTATTTT; cdr3_aa: CASSEGLAGVDTQYF
v_call: TRBV19; j_call: TRBJ2-3; d_call: .; clone_size: .; cdr3_nt: TGTGCCAGTAAACTGAGAGGGCCGGGCACAGATACGCAGTATTTT; cdr3_aa: CASKLRGPGTDTQYF
v_call: TRBV10-2; j_call: TRBJ1-3; d_call: TRBD1; clone_size: .; cdr3_nt: TGCGCCATCTCGTCTGGGACAGGGGGAAACACCATATATTTT; cdr3_aa: CAISSGTGGNTIYF
v_call: TRBV6-2/TRBV6-3; j_call: TRBJ2-5; d_call: .; clone_size: .; cdr3_nt: TGTGCCAGCAGTTACGGGGTCCGACTAACCCAGTACTTC; cdr3_aa: CASSYGVRLTQYF
v_call: TRBV25-1; j_call: TRBJ2-5; d_call: .; clone_size: .; cdr3_nt: TGTGCCAGCAGTGAATACGGCCAAGAGACCCAGTACTTC; cdr3_aa: CASSEYGQETQYF
v_call: TRBV3-1/TRBV3-2; j_call: TRBJ1-4; d_call: TRBD1; clone_size: .; cdr3_nt: TGTGCCAGCAGCAAACAGGGGTCTAGTGAAAAACTGTTTTTT; cdr3_aa: CASSKQGSSEKLFF
v_call: TRBV12-3/TRBV12-4; j_call: TRBJ2-3; d_call: .; clone_size: .; cdr3_nt: TGTGCCAGCAGTTTAAGAGACACCGGGCAGTATTTT; cdr3_aa: CASSLRDTGQYF
v_call: TRBV5-5; j_call: TRBJ2-3; d_call: TRBD2; clone_size: once; cdr3_nt: TGTGCCAGCAGCTTGGTACCGACTAGCGGGAGCACAGATACGCAGTATTTT; cdr3_aa: CASSLVPTSGSTDTQYF
v_call: TRBV7-3; j_call: TRBJ2-3; d_call: .; clone_size: .; cdr3_nt: TGTGCCAGCAGTAGGGCTAGCGAGACAGATACGCAGTATTTT; cdr3_aa: CASSRASETDTQYF
v_call: TRBV9; j_call: TRBJ1-2; d_call: .; clone_size: .; cdr3_nt: TGTGCCAGCAGCCGTGAGTATGGCTACACCTTC; cdr3_aa: CASSREYGYTF
v_call: TRBV6-5; j_call: TRBJ2-5; d_call: .; clone_size: .; cdr3_nt: TGTGCCAGCAGTTACGGGACTTTGAGAGAGACCCAGTACTTC; cdr3_aa: CASSYGTLRETQYF
v_call: TRBV5-1; j_call: TRBJ2-5; d_call: .; clone_size: once; cdr3_nt: TGCGCCAGCAGCCAAACGGGACTCACGGCGGGACCGTACCAAGAGACCCAGTACTTC; cdr3_aa: CASSQTGLTAGPYQETQYF
v_call: TRBV6-5; j_call: TRBJ1-6; d_call: .; clone_size: .; cdr3_nt: TGTGCCAGCAGCTTCAAACAGGGTAGAGCTTCACCCCTCCACTTT; cdr3_aa: CASSFKQGRASPLHF
v_call: TRBV10-3; j_call: TRBJ2-7; d_call: TRBD2; clone_size: .; cdr3_nt: TGTGCCATCAGTGAGCGGGGGCTAGCGGGAATAAAGAACTACGAGCAGTACTTC; cdr3_aa: CAISERGLAGIKNYEQYF
v_call: TRBV29-1; j_call: TRBJ1-4; d_call: TRBD1; clone_size: once; cdr3_nt: TGCAGCGTTGGAGGGGGCGCCGACTATGAAAAACTGTTTTTT; cdr3_aa: CSVGGGADYEKLFF
v_call: TRBV5-1; j_call: TRBJ1-2; d_call: .; clone_size: .; cdr3_nt: TGCGCCAGCAGCTTAGACTTGGGGAGTTTCTATGGCTACACCTTC; cdr3_aa: CASSLDLGSFYGYTF
v_call: TRBV3-1/TRBV3-2; j_call: TRBJ2-5; d_call: .; clone_size: .; cdr3_nt: TGTGCCAGCAGCCAATATAGTCTGCAAGAGACCCAGTACTTC; cdr3_aa: CASSQYSLQETQYF
v_call: TRBV7-2; j_call: TRBJ1-5; d_call: TRBD1; clone_size: .; cdr3_nt: TGTGCCAGCAGGCGACAGGGGGCGTCTGGCAATCAGCCCCAGCATTTT; cdr3_aa: CASRRQGASGNQPQHF
v_call: TRBV10-3; j_call: TRBJ1-1; d_call: .; clone_size: .; cdr3_nt: TGTGCCATCAGTGGGGGGGAGGTTGAAGCTTTCTTT; cdr3_aa: CAISGGEVEAFF
v_call: TRBV18; j_call: TRBJ1-1; d_call: .; clone_size: .; cdr3_nt: TGTGCCAGCTCACCACTTAGTTCCGGGGAGACTGAAGCTTTCTTT; cdr3_aa: CASSPLSSGETEAFF